The subject of this entry is one TCR beta chain. The data belong to a study of T cell changes during pregnancy in multiple sclerosis. TCRdb's copy holds only in-frame clones and misses some; the assay was immunoSEQ multiplex PCR. This sample has approximately 44,000 clones; about nine tenths occur once, and the top ten carry under 0.85%. This CDR3 is 15 amino acids long. The germline CDR1 and CDR2 sequences are MNHEY and SVGAGI. V gave up 8 bases and J gave up 7 bases; unmatched junction bases: 13. Sequencing used CD4+ T cells from peripheral blood mononuclear cells, obtained before pregnancy. The clonotype originates from a female donor with multiple sclerosis, enrolled in a pregnancy study. The chain employs TRBV6-5 and TRBJ2-2; TRBD1 matches 7 bases. CDR3 sequence (DNA): TGTGCCAGCGGCCGGGACAGCGCCTTGAGCGGGGAGCTGTTTTTT. Its translation: CASGRDSALSGELFF.